These 22 T cell receptor beta chains were all obtained from the same sample, sequenced in a study of cytomegalovirus exposure and HLA in healthy donors. PCR involved 60 Vbeta and 13 Jbeta primers. The method was immunoSEQ multiplex PCR; TCRdb's version includes in-frame clones alone and lacks a portion of them. Seen in this sample are more than 45,000 clones; the ten most common clones hold 2% to 2.5%. Sequenced material: PBMCs. The receptors were gathered from a woman between 40 and 55 years old in good health and CMV-seronegative.

The chain joins TRBV9 to TRBJ1-3, with TRBD1 matching 7 bases. Germline CDR1 is SGDLS and CDR2 is YYNGEE. The CDR3 has 16 residues. V trimming: 0 bases; J trimming: 4 bases; junction bases outside the gene matches: 7. CDR3 in DNA: TGTGCCAGCAGCGTAGAGGGACAGCCGTCCGGAAACACCATATATTTT. Protein sequence: CASSVEGQPSGNTIYF.

V and J are TRBV7-2 and TRBJ2-1; TRBD2 matches 11 bases. The germline V gene encodes CDR1 SGHTA and CDR2 FQGNSA. After removal of 2 bases from V and 5 bases from J, the junction contained 11 bases not matched to a gene. CDR3 length: 18 residues. The CDR3 region is CASSLSLLAGGPDNEQFF. The CDR3 DNA is TGTGCCAGCAGCTTATCTCTCCTAGCGGGAGGTCCCGACAATGAGCAGTTCTTC.

J is TRBJ1-2 and V is TRBV7-2, with D unclear. Looked up from germline, CDR1 is SGHTA and CDR2 is FQGNSA. With 5 bases removed from V and 2 bases from J, the gap between germline ends came to 15 bases. This CDR3 is built from 15 residues. Written as DNA, the CDR3 is TGTGCCAGCAGCCGCCCAGCCGGGTTCAACTATGGCTACACCTTC. The encoded protein is CASSRPAGFNYGYTF.

The J gene is TRBJ2-1, the V gene TRBV19, with 7 nucleotides matching TRBD2. The V and J ends lost 6 bases and 5 bases, in that order; junction bases with no gene match: 4. Germline CDR1 reads LNHDA; CDR2 reads SQIVND (reference sequence). The CDR3 is 13 amino acids. The DNA of the CDR3 is TGTGCCAGTAGCATCCTAGCGGACAATGAGCAGTTCTTC. Its translation is CASSILADNEQFF. Filled out from reference TRBV19 and TRBJ2-1, the complete variable domain reads DGGITQSPKYLFRKEGQNVTLSCEQNLNHDAMYWYRQDPGQGLRLIYYSQIVNDFQKGDIAEGYSVSREKKESFPLTVTSAQKNPTAFYLCASSILADNEQFFGPGTRLTVL.

The chain is built from TRBV6-1 and TRBJ1-2, with TRBD1 as a possible D gene (6 bases). The CDR3 loop spans 12 amino acids. Trimming stripped 6 bases from V and 6 bases from J, with 11 bases between. In germline, CDR1 is MNHNS, CDR2 SASEGT. Written as DNA, the CDR3 is TGTGCCAGCAGGTCAACAGGGAATGGCTACACCTTC. Amino acid sequence: CASRSTGNGYTF.

The genes are TRBV5-1 and TRBJ1-3; TRBD1 matches 7 bases. The germline gives CDR1 SGHRS, CDR2 YFSETQ. After removal of 3 bases from V and 0 bases from J, the junction contained 0 bases not matched to a gene. This CDR3 spans 14 amino acids. The CDR3 DNA follows: TGCGCCAGCAGCTCAGGGGGCTCTGGAAACACCATATATTTT. Amino acids: CASSSGGSGNTIYF.

This rearrangement joins TRBV30 to TRBJ1-2; possible D gene TRBD1, 6 bases. Between the trimmed V and J ends, which lost 5 bases and 8 bases, there was a span of 15 bases. CDR1 GTSNPN and CDR2 SVGIG come from the germline V gene (reference sequence). CDR3 length: 12 residues. CDR3 sequence (DNA): TGTGCCTGGGCTACAGGGTTCGGAGGCTACACCTTC. Residues: CAWATGFGGYTF.

This chain links TRBV29-1 with TRBJ1-3; D is unresolved. CDR3 length: 13 residues. Trimming stripped 7 bases from V and 0 bases from J, with 10 bases between. Germline V lookup: CDR1 SQVTM, CDR2 ANQGSEA. This chain's CDR3 is CSADTSSGNTIYF. In DNA form, the CDR3 reads TGCAGCGCAGACACGAGCTCTGGAAACACCATATATTTT. Full variable domain (rest looked up from reference TRBV29-1 and TRBJ1-3): SAVISQKPSRDICQRGTSLTIQCQVDSQVTMMFWYRQQPGQSLTLIATANQGSEATYESGFVIDKFPISRPNLTFSTLTVSNMSPEDSSIYLCSADTSSGNTIYFGEGSWLTVV.

The J gene is TRBJ2-1, the V gene TRBV7-2; a weak D match, TRBD1 (6 bases). Germline V gene lookup returns CDR1 SGHTA and CDR2 FQGNSA. With 5 bases removed from V and 2 bases from J, the gap between germline ends came to 19 bases. There are 17 residues in the CDR3. The CDR3 DNA sequence: TGTGCCAGCAGCCCGCGATTATCGGGACAACCCTACAATGAGCAGTTCTTC. This encodes CASSPRLSGQPYNEQFF. Full variable domain (remainder filled in from reference TRBV7-2 and TRBJ2-1): GAGVSQSPSNKVTEKGKDVELRCDPISGHTALYWYRQSLGQGLEFLIYFQGNSAPDKSGLPSDRFSAERTGGSVSTLTIQRTQQEDSAVYLCASSPRLSGQPYNEQFFGPGTRLTVL.

The chain has TRBV7-9 and TRBJ2-1; D perhaps matches TRBD1 (5 bases). Germline CDR1 reads SEHNR; CDR2 reads FQNEAQ (reference sequence). CDR3 length equals 12 residues. Between the trimmed V and J ends, which lost 5 bases and 7 bases, there was a span of 9 bases. The DNA for the CDR3 is TGTGCCAGCAGCCCAGGGCCTAATGAGCAGTTCTTC. This translates into CASSPGPNEQFF.

The chain carries TRBV7-9 and TRBJ1-3, with D hard to call. Germline lookup yields CDR1 SEHNR and CDR2 FQNEAQ (reference sequence). The CDR3 has 16 amino acids. With 3 bases removed from V and 4 bases from J, the gap between germline ends came to 16 bases. CDR3 sequence reads: CASSLGVTSGGNTIYF. CDR3 DNA: TGTGCCAGCAGCTTGGGCGTCACCTCTGGCGGAAACACCATATATTTT.

The chain couples TRBV6-1 to TRBJ2-7; possibly TRBD1 for D (5 bases). This CDR3 contains 11 residues. Per germline, CDR1 MNHNS and CDR2 SASEGT. In nucleotides, the CDR3 is TGTGCGATAGGCCAGGGTTACGAGCAGTACTTC. This encodes CAIGQGYEQYF.

The V and J genes are TRBV2 and TRBJ1-6; D is possibly TRBD1 (6 bases). The CDR3 has 15 residues. CDR1 is SNHLY, CDR2 FYNNEI, per germline. The V and J ends lost 7 bases and 7 bases respectively, with 17 bases between them. The CDR3 region has the DNA TGTGCCAGCAAGATAATACAGGGTTGGAATTCACCCCTCCACTTT. This sequence encodes CASKIIQGWNSPLHF.

The chain employs TRBV6-1 and TRBJ1-1, with D possibly being TRBD1 (6 bases). This CDR3 comprises 13 residues. Germline V gene data show CDR1 as MNHNS and CDR2 as SASEGT. The V gene lost 3 bases and the J gene lost 5 bases, with 10 bases spanning the gap. The CDR3 reads CASSDRGRTEAFF. CDR3 DNA sequence: TGTGCCAGCAGTGACAGGGGACGAACTGAAGCTTTCTTT.

To note about this clone: Likely a read error: the CDR3 ends without its conserved phenylalanine or tryptophan. CDR3 bases: TGTGCCTGGAGTGGGCAGGGCAATCAGCCCCAGCATCTT. Amino acid sequence: CAWSGQGNQPQHL. The chain joins TRBV30 to TRBJ1-5; unclear D gene. V was pared by 1 base and J by 2 bases, with 6 bases between. The CDR3 loop spans 13 amino acids. Germline V lookup: CDR1 GTSNPN, CDR2 SVGIG (reference sequence).

The rearrangement uses TRBV29-1 and TRBJ1-2; 7 nucleotides line up with TRBD1. This CDR3 has 15 residues. V dropped 3 bases and J dropped 2; count of bases not matched to a gene: 9. The germline CDR1 and CDR2 sequences are SQVTM and ANQGSEA. CDR3 region: CSVEKRAGGNYGYTF. The CDR3 nucleotides read TGCAGCGTTGAGAAGAGGGCAGGGGGGAACTATGGCTACACCTTC.

CDR3 loop: CASSLSVGEGGSYEQYF. The CDR3, as DNA: TGTGCCAGCAGTTTATCGGTTGGGGAGGGAGGGTCCTACGAGCAGTACTTC. The chain links TRBV27 to TRBJ2-7; TRBD2 matches at 7 bases. Germline V gene sequence: CDR1 MNHEY, CDR2 SMNVEV (reference sequence). J gave up 1 base and V 0 bases, and 9 bases lay outside the gene matches. This CDR3 contains 17 residues.

The chain recombines TRBV30 with TRBJ1-1; 8 bases fit TRBD1. V lost 5 bases and J lost 1; bases outside the gene matches: 6. Germline V CDR1 and CDR2: GTSNPN, SVGIG (reference sequence). This CDR3 contains 14 residues. In nucleotides, the CDR3 is TGTGCCTGGTCTGGGGGGACAGGGAACACTGAAGCTTTCTTT. Its protein is CAWSGGTGNTEAFF. The variable domain in full, completed from reference TRBV30 and TRBJ1-1, reads SQTIHQWPATLVQPVGSPLSLECTVEGTSNPNLYWYRQAAGRGLQLLFYSVGIGQISSEVPQNLSASRPQDRQFILSSKKLLLSDSGFYLCAWSGGTGNTEAFFGQGTRLTVV.

Measured by frequency, this clone is medium-sized. The chain recombines TRBV10-3 with TRBJ2-1; D gene unclear. The CDR3 runs 12 residues. Germline CDR1 and CDR2: ENHRY and SYGVKD. V was shortened by 9 bases and J by 3 bases, with 9 bases between the two germline ends. The CDR3 is CAIRQGYNEQFF. As DNA, the CDR3 is TGTGCCATAAGACAAGGCTACAATGAGCAGTTCTTC.

The V gene is TRBV5-4, the J gene TRBJ2-5; 16 nucleotides match TRBD2. The J call may be faulty, since TRBJ2-7 better matches the DNA end. CDR3 length equals 18 residues. Per the germline V gene, CDR1 is SGHNT and CDR2 is YYREEE (reference sequence). The CDR3 reads CASSSTGLAGGPSYEQYF. The CDR3 nucleotides are TGTGCCAGCAGCTCGACGGGACTAGCGGGGGGGCCGTCCTACGAGCAGTACTTC.

The chain carries TRBV30 and TRBJ2-5; maybe TRBD2 (7 bases). V was trimmed by 8 bases and J by 2 bases, leaving 21 bases between them. The CDR3 contains 15 residues. CDR1 and CDR2 (germline): GTSNPN, SVGIG (reference sequence). CDR3 sequence (DNA): TGTGCCGGGACCTGGGGGGCGGGAGTACAAGAGACCCAGTACTTC. It encodes CAGTWGAGVQETQYF.

The chain has TRBV7-2 and TRBJ2-7; TRBD2 is a possible D gene (5 bases). This CDR3 has 15 residues. Trimming shortened V by 1 base and J by 6 bases, and 16 bases separated the two germline ends. Germline V lookup: CDR1 SGHTA, CDR2 FQGNSA. The CDR3 DNA follows: TGTGCCAGCAGCTTAGGAGGAGCGGTGGGGTTCGAGCAGTACTTC. Protein sequence: CASSLGGAVGFEQYF. Variable domain in full (rest from reference TRBV7-2 and TRBJ2-7): GAGVSQSPSNKVTEKGKDVELRCDPISGHTALYWYRQSLGQGLEFLIYFQGNSAPDKSGLPSDRFSAERTGGSVSTLTIQRTQQEDSAVYLCASSLGGAVGFEQYFGPGTRLTVT.